The following is a TCR beta chain sequence with its context. What it binds is unknown. This specimen belongs to a study of cytomegalovirus exposure and HLA in healthy donors. Germline lookup yields CDR1 SQVTM and CDR2 ANQGSEA. The CDR3 totals 11 residues. Study-level points and caveats: Most sequenced TCRs were rare (though some public TCRs occurred in many donors).

PCR involved 60 Vbeta and 13 Jbeta primers. Generated by immunoSEQ multiplex PCR, the TCRdb table keeps only in-frame clones and is missing some. The sample lists about 170,000 clones, roughly 60% seen once, with just under 3% in the top ten. V is TRBV29-1 and J is TRBJ2-5; possibly TRBD2 for D (5 bases). The J call may be wrong; the DNA end is better matched by TRBJ2-7. The TCR was taken from a man between 40 and 49 years old in good health and CMV-seronegative. Sequencing used PBMCs. CDR3 residues: CSVRAGNEQYF. CDR3 coding DNA: TGCAGCGTGAGAGCCGGGAACGAGCAGTACTTC.